The T cell receptor (beta chain) described here comes from a study of T cell responses to AZD1222 COVID-19 vaccine. Findings of the study overall: The study reported that nearly half of spike-specific TCRs target unmutated variant regions. Every sample of the repertoires postdated the peak T cell response. Clonal diversity was possibly underestimated; the donors were predominantly white British and more often female.

The CDR3 length is 17 residues. V was cut by 2 bases and J by 7 bases, with 21 bases left in between. CDR1 SEHNR and CDR2 FQNEAQ come from the germline V gene (reference sequence). Sequencing was performed with immunoSEQ multiplex PCR; in TCRdb, only in-frame clones are kept and a portion is missing. There are 150,000 to 200,000 clones in the sample; about 90% occur only once, and 5% to 7% lies in the top ten. A remark on this clone: The antigen remains undetermined.

The source is an adult in good health. The J gene is TRBJ2-1, the V gene TRBV7-9; weak D call: TRBD2 (6 bases). This material consisted of peripheral blood, taken on day 0 of AZD1222 vaccination. The CDR3 is CASSLYSRGSGWNEQFF. The CDR3 DNA is TGTGCCAGCAGCTTATATTCAAGAGGGAGCGGGTGGAATGAGCAGTTCTTC.